A single sample is the source of the 16 T cell receptor beta chains below, sequenced in a study of identifying expanded T cells in peripheral blood. The repertoire was sequenced with immunoSEQ multiplex PCR; TCRdb's copy has only in-frame clones and lacks some. The table includes 45,000 to 65,000 clones, approximately 80% detected once. Source material: blood. The receptors here all came from a person aged 18 to 75 in good health.

The chain is built from TRBV2 and TRBJ2-5, with a tentative D call TRBD1 (6 bases). Deletions cut 7 bases from V and 6 bases from J, with 15 bases between. Germline V CDR1 and CDR2: SNHLY, FYNNEI. The CDR3 spans 13 residues. The CDR3 reads CASTGNTGKTQYF. CDR3 sequence (DNA): TGTGCCAGCACCGGGAACACAGGGAAGACCCAGTACTTC.

The V and J genes are TRBV5-8 and TRBJ2-5, with a possible D match to TRBD2 (5 bases). CDR3 size: 13 residues. In germline, CDR1 is SGHTS, CDR2 YDEGEE. Trimming shortened V by 7 bases and J by 5 bases, and 15 bases separated the two germline ends. CDR3 amino acids: CASGRGSWETQYF. Written as DNA, the CDR3 is TGTGCCAGCGGACGGGGATCCTGGGAGACCCAGTACTTC.

This chain connects TRBV4-1 to TRBJ2-7, with 8 bases identical to TRBD2. The V gene end was trimmed by 1 base and the J gene end by 2 bases; junction bases not matched to a gene: 7. The CDR3 totals 16 residues. Germline V CDR1 and CDR2: MGHRA, YSYEKL. CDR3 residues: CASSQVASGGPYEQYV. Written as DNA, the CDR3 is TGCGCCAGCAGCCAAGTAGCGAGCGGGGGCCCCTACGAGCAGTACGTC.

The V and J genes are TRBV21-1 and TRBJ2-3. TRBV21-1 is a pseudogene segment. This CDR3 has 17 residues. Written as DNA, the CDR3 is TGTGCCAGCACCCTAATCGGCCCGTTTTCAATAACAGATACGCAGTATTTT. This codes for CASTLIGPFSITDTQYF.

V usage is TRBV9 and J usage is TRBJ2-5, with 8 nucleotides matching TRBD1. V dropped 0 bases and J dropped 5; count of bases not matched to a gene: 6. CDR1 is SGDLS, CDR2 YYNGEE, per germline. The CDR3 runs 15 residues. As DNA, the CDR3 is TGTGCCAGCAGCGTAGGGGAAGGACAGGGCGAGACCCAGTACTTC. Amino acids: CASSVGEGQGETQYF. Together with reference TRBV9 and TRBJ2-5, the CDR3 gives the full variable domain: DSGVTQTPKHLITATGQRVTLRCSPRSGDLSVYWYQQSLDQGLQFLIQYYNGEERAKGNILERFSAQQFPDLHSELNLSSLELGDSALYFCASSVGEGQGETQYFGPGTRLLVL.

The genes are TRBV5-4 and TRBJ2-1; D uncertain. With 9 bases removed from V and 6 bases from J, the gap between germline ends came to 10 bases. Germline V gene lookup returns CDR1 SGHNT and CDR2 YYREEE (reference sequence). The CDR3 sequence is 11 residues long. The CDR3 DNA reads TGTGCCACCGGAAAGGTCAATGAGCAGTTCTTC. Translation: CATGKVNEQFF. The entire variable domain, with the rest obtained from reference TRBV5-4 and TRBJ2-1, is as follows: ETGVTQSPTHLIKTRGQQVTLRCSSQSGHNTVSWYQQALGQGPQFIFQYYREEENGRGNFPPRFSGLQFPNYSSELNVNALELDDSALYLCATGKVNEQFFGPGTRLTVL.

The chain's CDR3 is CASSLEETQYF. CDR3 bases: TGCGCCAGCAGCTTGGAAGAGACCCAGTACTTC. The rearrangement uses TRBV5-1 and TRBJ2-5, with unresolved D. The germline V gene encodes CDR1 SGHRS and CDR2 YFSETQ. Trimming left V 0 bases short and J 3 bases short, with 0 bases between. The CDR3 loop spans 11 amino acids.

This clone was observed a few times. The V and J genes are TRBV5-1 and TRBJ1-1; tentative D call: TRBD1 (5 bases). The length of the CDR3 is 13 residues. Per germline, CDR1 SGHRS and CDR2 YFSETQ. With 4 bases removed from V and 3 bases from J, the gap between germline ends came to 10 bases. CDR3 in DNA: TGCGCCAGCAGCCTGCCGGGGGACACTGAAGCTTTCTTT. Encoded protein: CASSLPGDTEAFF.

This clone appeared once. The chain couples TRBV29-1 to TRBJ1-3; D is possibly TRBD1 (5 bases). Germline CDR1 and CDR2: SQVTM and ANQGSEA. This CDR3 comprises 13 residues. V was pared by 6 bases and J by 1 base, with 10 bases between. The chain's CDR3 is CSVETGSGNTIYF. The CDR3 nucleotides read TGCAGCGTAGAAACAGGTTCTGGAAACACCATATATTTT.

The chain uses TRBV19 and TRBJ2-1; TRBD1 matches at 7 bases. CDR1 LNHDA and CDR2 SQIVND come from the germline V gene (reference sequence). This CDR3 spans 15 amino acids. Trimming cost V 3 bases and J 0 bases; bases outside gene matches: 2. CDR3 amino acids: CASSMGDSSYNEQFF. CDR3 DNA sequence: TGTGCCAGTAGTATGGGGGACAGCTCCTACAATGAGCAGTTCTTC.

This chain joins TRBV6-1 and TRBJ2-4; possibly TRBD2 for D (7 bases). Germline V gives CDR1 MNHNS, CDR2 SASEGT. The CDR3 extends over 14 amino acids. Trimming cost V 10 bases and J 3 bases, with 16 bases left between them. CDR3 DNA sequence: TGTGCCACCTTGCTAGGGGGGGGCAAAAACATTCAGTACTTC. Its translation: CATLLGGGKNIQYF.

The rearrangement links TRBV6-5 to TRBJ1-2, with D maybe TRBD1 (5 bases). Trimming shortened V by 6 bases and J by 1 base, and 12 bases separated the two germline ends. This CDR3 has 14 residues. Germline CDR1 and CDR2: MNHEY and SVGAGI. The CDR3 DNA sequence: TGTGCCAGCAGCAGAGACAGCTTTAACTATGGCTACACCTTC. Translation: CASSRDSFNYGYTF.

This chain connects TRBV9 to TRBJ2-2; D unclear. The germline V gene has CDR1 SGDLS and CDR2 YYNGEE. V was cut by 3 bases and J by 6 bases, with 12 bases left in between. The CDR3 is 14 residues long. CDR3 in DNA: TGTGCCAGCAGCGCCAGCGCTGCATCCGGGGAGCTGTTTTTT. It specifies CASSASAASGELFF. The complete variable domain, with remaining parts taken from reference TRBV9 and TRBJ2-2, reads DSGVTQTPKHLITATGQRVTLRCSPRSGDLSVYWYQQSLDQGLQFLIQYYNGEERAKGNILERFSAQQFPDLHSELNLSSLELGDSALYFCASSASAASGELFFGEGSRLTVL.

This chain links TRBV4-1 with TRBJ1-3; D not certain. V lost 1 base to trimming and J lost 0 bases, with 7 bases between them. Germline V CDR1 and CDR2: MGHRA, YSYEKL. This CDR3 spans 15 amino acids. The CDR3 loop is CASSQGLGSGNTIYF. For the CDR3, the DNA is TGCGCCAGCAGCCAAGGTTTGGGCTCTGGAAACACCATATATTTT.

The chain employs TRBV5-1 and TRBJ1-1; D remains ambiguous. V was shortened by 4 bases and J by 1 base, with 8 bases between the two germline ends. Germline loops: CDR1 SGHRS, CDR2 YFSETQ. This CDR3 spans 13 amino acids. CDR3 nucleotide sequence: TGCGCCAGCAGCCCGGGGAAGAACACTGAAGCTTTCTTT. As protein: CASSPGKNTEAFF.

This clone was detected only a few times. The chain has TRBV18 and TRBJ1-2; D is undetermined. This CDR3 has 16 amino acids. V lost 6 bases and J lost 3, with 20 bases in between. Per germline, CDR1 KGHSH and CDR2 LQKENI. The CDR3, as DNA: TGTGCCAGCTCCTCCGTCCCGGGGTCCCTGCACTATGGCTACACCTTC. Its protein is CASSSVPGSLHYGYTF.